This T cell receptor beta chain is from a study of regulatory T cells in long-lasting Graves disease. Investigators prepared the TCR beta libraries by applying iRepertoire HTBI primers and Arm-PCR of CDR3 regions. MiXCR, run by TCRdb on the multiplex PCR reads, gives a single entry per CDR3 protein. This table has 450,000 to 600,000 distinct CDR3 sequences, roughly 14% appearing once. This clonotype was recorded at least ten times. Its antigen is still unknown. V was trimmed by 8 bases and J by 4 bases, leaving 20 bases between them. CDR1 and CDR2 from the germline V gene are GTSNPN and SVGIG (reference sequence). This CDR3 is 14 amino acids long. The sample's time point: newly diagnosed GD, antithyroid drugs for less than 3 months. There was RNA extracted from PBMCs, and the TCR library was made from it. Study-level results: Persistent-disease Graves' patients showed less TCR diversity than new cases.

These data also formed part of another study, on T cells in Graves' hyperthyroidism and ophthalmopathy.

V and J are TRBV30 and TRBJ1-2; the D is unclear. The sequencing used peripheral blood mononuclear cells (PBMCs), collected at new diagnosis, from a patient treated with antithyroid drugs. The receptor was derived from a young man with Graves disease. The CDR3 is CAAAGGLLFYGYTF. CDR3 DNA sequence: TGTGCCGCTGCGGGTGGCCTTCTATTCTATGGCTACACCTTC.